This T cell receptor (beta chain) was observed in a study of sequential checkpoint blockade in melanoma. For the study at large: Arm A got nivolumab then ipilimumab; arm B the reverse, 1:1. Maintenance nivolumab came after either treatment sequence.

The repertoire was sequenced with immunoSEQ multiplex PCR; TCRdb's copy has only in-frame clones and lacks some. The sample yields about 40,000 clones, 70% to 90% seen once. Looked up from germline, CDR1 is LNHDA and CDR2 is SQIVND (reference sequence). The CDR3 loop spans 14 amino acids. Trimming cost V 5 bases and J 0 bases; bases outside gene matches: 3. Treatment meaning: randomized to nivolumab then ipilimumab (arm A) or the reverse (arm B). No patient had prior DNA-damaging chemotherapy. Sequencing used CD8+ T cells sorted from blood (inferred from file names), obtained from a patient given nivolumab and ipilimumab in sequence. This sequence was found in a human donor with melanoma. The chain uses TRBV19 and TRBJ2-7; 8 bases match TRBD2. CDR3 residues: CASSLSGSSYEQYF. CDR3 DNA sequence: TGTGCCAGTAGTTTGAGCGGGAGCTCCTACGAGCAGTACTTC.